The subject of this entry is one T cell receptor (beta chain). Its cognate antigen is unknown. Peptide-pool stimulation followed by sequencing identified expanded antigen-specific CD4+ clonotypes in the ViraFEST assay. Cells that had been cultured for 10 days were the source of isolated CD4+ T cells. Prior SARS-CoV-2 infection was absent in the vaccine recipients, as shown by negative nucleocapsid antibodies. A density of approximately 2 million PBMC per well was used; these cells were cultured with 10 IU/ml IL-2 and 10 ug/ml peptides. Sequencing was performed with immunoSEQ multiplex PCR; in TCRdb, only in-frame clones are kept and a portion is missing. The sample records approximately 70,000 clones, approximately 72% being singletons. The sample originates from a study of vaccination effects on CD4 cells after COVID-19. Overall study results and limits: After vaccination of healthy people, only 1 of 255 vaccine-induced clones cross-reacted with common cold coronaviruses. Marked clonal contraction of infection- and vaccine-induced clones was seen late after vaccination.

This CDR3 is built from 14 residues. Trimming took off 5 bases at V and 0 bases at J, with 9 bases between the two ends. Per germline, CDR1 SGHTA and CDR2 FQGNSA. The sequence was obtained from a human donor who received a COVID-19 vaccine. This chain joins TRBV7-2 and TRBJ2-3, with D maybe TRBD1 (5 bases). This specimen was CD4+ T cells from PBMCs cultured with HCoV-NL63 spike peptides, taken before COVID-19 vaccination. The DNA for the CDR3 is TGTGCCAGCAGCGCGGACACCAGCACAGATACGCAGTATTTT. This sequence encodes CASSADTSTDTQYF.